Below, 13 T cell receptor beta chains from the same sample are listed, as sequenced in a study of STAT5B mutations in CD4+ large granular lymphocyte leukemia. Produced via immunoSEQ multiplex PCR; TCRdb's table is partial and in-frame only. The sample contains 15,000 to 25,000 clones, roughly 83% of which appear only once. The sequenced sample was CD4+ T cells from blood buffy coats. The receptors derive from a human donor in good health.

This chain links TRBV11-2 with TRBJ1-1; the D is unclear. The germline V gene encodes CDR1 SGHAT and CDR2 FQNNGV. V gave up 2 bases and J gave up 0 bases, with 4 bases separating them. The CDR3 length is 13 residues. Here the CDR3 reads CASSLTMNTEAFF. The CDR3 nucleotides are TGTGCCAGCAGCTTAACCATGAACACTGAAGCTTTCTTT. Supplemented by reference TRBV11-2 and TRBJ1-1, the full variable domain reads EAGVAQSPRYKIIEKRQSVAFWCNPISGHATLYWYQQILGQGPKLLIQFQNNGVVDDSQLPKDRFSAERLKGVDSTLKIQPAKLEDSAVYLCASSLTMNTEAFFGQGTRLTVV.

This chain links TRBV19 with TRBJ1-2; tentative D call: TRBD1 (5 bases). The CDR3 is 13 amino acids. Germline loops: CDR1 LNHDA, CDR2 SQIVND (reference sequence). Trimming cost V 5 bases and J 5 bases, with 12 bases left between them. Here the CDR3 DNA reads TGTGCCAGTAGTCTGGGGGAAAATTATGGCTACACCTTC. Protein sequence: CASSLGENYGYTF.

The chain joins TRBV10-3 to TRBJ1-3; no clear D gene. CDR3 length equals 13 residues. The germline gives CDR1 ENHRY, CDR2 SYGVKD. V lost 5 bases, J lost 0 bases, and 5 bases lay in between. CDR3: CAISTVSGNTIYF. The CDR3 DNA is TGTGCCATCAGTACAGTCTCTGGAAACACCATATATTTT.

The gene calls are TRBV4-2 and TRBJ2-5; no clear D. The end of the DNA aligns better with TRBJ2-7, so the J call may be wrong. The germline gives CDR1 LGHNA, CDR2 YNFKEQ. CDR3 length: 13 residues. The CDR3, as DNA: TGTGCCAGCAGCCTCGAGTTCATTACCGAGCAGTACTTC. Protein sequence: CASSLEFITEQYF.

The chain is built from TRBV6-6 and TRBJ2-1; a weak D match, TRBD2 (5 bases). The germline V and J ends were trimmed by 2 bases and 5 bases, with 13 bases remaining between them. The CDR3 is 15 amino acids. Germline lookup yields CDR1 MNHNY and CDR2 SVGAGI (reference sequence). The CDR3 bases are TGTGCCAGCAGTTACGCGGGTGGTCTGAACAATGAGCAGTTCTTC. Residues: CASSYAGGLNNEQFF.

This clone came up once. This chain links TRBV7-9 with TRBJ1-6, with D maybe TRBD1 (5 bases). The length of the CDR3 is 16 residues. Germline V CDR1 and CDR2: SEHNR, FQNEAQ (reference sequence). The ends were cut back, 5 bases at V and 8 bases at J, with 19 bases in the middle. CDR3 sequence reads: CASSPHTREQDSPLHF. CDR3 nucleotides: TGTGCCAGCAGCCCACACACCAGGGAGCAGGATTCACCCCTCCACTTT.

This chain's CDR3 is CASSLGLAVLEQTQYF. The CDR3, as DNA: TGTGCCAGCAGCTTGGGACTAGCGGTCCTGGAGCAGACCCAGTACTTC. V usage is TRBV7-6 and J usage is TRBJ2-5, with 11 positions matching TRBD2. Trimming cost V 3 bases and J 6 bases; bases outside gene matches: 9. Germline V gene lookup returns CDR1 SGHVS and CDR2 FNYEAQ. CDR3 length equals 16 residues. The full variable domain, in which reference TRBV7-6 and TRBJ2-5 provide the parts outside the CDR3, is GAGVSQSPRYKVTKRGQDVALRCDPISGHVSLYWYRQALGQGPEFLTYFNYEAQQDKSGLPNDRFSAERPEGSISTLTIQRTEQRDSAMYRCASSLGLAVLEQTQYFGPGTRLLVL.

V gene TRBV7-2 combines with J gene TRBJ1-2; TRBD1 aligns across 8 bases. This CDR3 comprises 14 residues. V lost 6 bases and J lost 4; bases outside the gene matches: 7. Germline CDR1 reads SGHTA; CDR2 reads FQGNSA. In DNA form, the CDR3 reads TGTGCCAGCAGGCCTGGACAGGGTGGCTATGGCTACACCTTC. As protein: CASRPGQGGYGYTF.

This rearrangement joins TRBV5-6 to TRBJ1-2; tentatively, D is TRBD1 (5 bases). This CDR3 has 13 amino acids. CDR1 and CDR2 (germline): SGHDT, YYEEEE. V was cut by 1 base and J by 4 bases, with 8 bases left in between. The CDR3 DNA reads as TGTGCCAGCAGCTTGCCCGGGACCTATGGCTACACCTTC. It encodes CASSLPGTYGYTF.

This chain links TRBV5-4 with TRBJ1-2; no clear D. V dropped 5 bases and J dropped 0 bases, with 14 bases sitting between them. The CDR3 is made up of 15 amino acids. The germline gives CDR1 SGHNT, CDR2 YYREEE (reference sequence). The CDR3 sequence is CASRPSGESNYGYTF. For the CDR3, the DNA is TGTGCCAGCAGGCCTTCCGGGGAGTCTAACTATGGCTACACCTTC.

The chain has TRBV5-4 and TRBJ2-7; 10 bases are shared with TRBD1. The germline gives CDR1 SGHNT, CDR2 YYREEE (reference sequence). Trimming cost V 4 bases and J 4 bases; bases outside gene matches: 8. This CDR3 contains 15 residues. The DNA of the CDR3 is TGTGCCAGCAGCGGGACAGGGGACTTGAGTTACGAGCAGTACTTC. As protein: CASSGTGDLSYEQYF.

V usage is TRBV9 and J usage is TRBJ2-7; TRBD1 matches at 9 bases. The CDR3 has 16 amino acids. CDR1 and CDR2 from the germline V gene are SGDLS and YYNGEE. V was pared by 3 bases and J by 3 bases, with 10 bases of the junction left unmatched. The CDR3 DNA reads TGTGCCAGCAGCGCCTCCCGGACAGGGGAAAACTACGAGCAGTACTTC. Residues: CASSASRTGENYEQYF.

This clone appeared a few times. The J gene is TRBJ1-5, the V gene TRBV30, with D maybe TRBD1 (5 bases). The CDR3 totals 14 residues. Germline values: CDR1 GTSNPN, CDR2 SVGIG (reference sequence). V was clipped by 0 bases and J by 4 bases, with 10 bases between them. The CDR3 loop reads CAWSVPGYNQPQHF. The CDR3, as DNA: TGTGCCTGGAGTGTACCAGGGTATAATCAGCCCCAGCATTTT.